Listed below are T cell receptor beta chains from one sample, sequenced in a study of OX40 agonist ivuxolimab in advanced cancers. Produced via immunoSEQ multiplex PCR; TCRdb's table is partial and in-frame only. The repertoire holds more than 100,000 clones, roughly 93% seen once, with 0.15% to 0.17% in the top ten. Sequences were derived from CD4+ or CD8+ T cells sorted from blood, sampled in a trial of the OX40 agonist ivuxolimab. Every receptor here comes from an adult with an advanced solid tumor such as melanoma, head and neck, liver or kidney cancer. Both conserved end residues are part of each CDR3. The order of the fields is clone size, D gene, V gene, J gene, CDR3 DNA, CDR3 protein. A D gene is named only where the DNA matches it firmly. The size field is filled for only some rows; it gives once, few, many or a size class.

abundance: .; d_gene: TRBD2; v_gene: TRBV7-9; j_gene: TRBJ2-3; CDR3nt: TGTGCCAGCAGCTCTAGCGGGGTCGCAGATACGCAGTATTTT; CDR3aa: CASSSSGVADTQYF
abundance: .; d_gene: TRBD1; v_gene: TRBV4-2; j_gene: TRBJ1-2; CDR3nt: TGTGCCAGCAGCCTGGGACAGCCCTATGGCTACACCTTC; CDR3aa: CASSLGQPYGYTF
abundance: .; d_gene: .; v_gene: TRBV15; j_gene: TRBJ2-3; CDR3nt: TGTGCCACCAGCAGCCGGGGGACAAGCACAGATACGCAGTATTTT; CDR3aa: CATSSRGTSTDTQYF
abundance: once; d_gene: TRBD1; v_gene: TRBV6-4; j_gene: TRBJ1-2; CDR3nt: TGTGCCAGCAGTTACGCTCCGGGACAGGGGCGCGGCTACACCTTC; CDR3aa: CASSYAPGQGRGYTF
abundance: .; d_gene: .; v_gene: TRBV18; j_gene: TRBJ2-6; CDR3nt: TGTGCCAGCTCACCAGTAACTGGGGCCAACGTCCTGACTTTC; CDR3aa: CASSPVTGANVLTF
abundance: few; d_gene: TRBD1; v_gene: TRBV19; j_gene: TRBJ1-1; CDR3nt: TGTGCCAGTAGTATAGTATCAGGGGGGGTTCGGACTGAAGCTTTCTTT; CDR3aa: CASSIVSGGVRTEAFF
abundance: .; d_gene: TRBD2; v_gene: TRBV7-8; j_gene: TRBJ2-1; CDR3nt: TGTGCCAGCAGCTTAACATCCACCCGGGGGGGTGAGCAGTTCTTC; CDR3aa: CASSLTSTRGGEQFF
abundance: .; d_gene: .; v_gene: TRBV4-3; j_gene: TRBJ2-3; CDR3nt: TGCGCCAGCAGCAGCCAAACGCCCCTTGGGGCGGAGGCAGATACGCAGTATTTT; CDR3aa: CASSSQTPLGAEADTQYF
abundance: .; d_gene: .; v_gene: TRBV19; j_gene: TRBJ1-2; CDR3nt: TGTGCCAGTAGTATAGGGGGCGGTGGCTACACCTTC; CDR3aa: CASSIGGGGYTF
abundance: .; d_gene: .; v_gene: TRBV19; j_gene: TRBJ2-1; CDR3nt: TGTGCCAGTAGTAGCGGCTCCTACAATGAGCAGTTCTTC; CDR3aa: CASSSGSYNEQFF
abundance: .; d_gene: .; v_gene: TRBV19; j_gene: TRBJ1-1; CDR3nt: TGTGCCAGTAGTTTCACAGGACGGAGGGAAGCTTTCTTT; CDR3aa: CASSFTGRREAFF
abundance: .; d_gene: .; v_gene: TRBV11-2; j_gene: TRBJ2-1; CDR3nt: TGTGCCAGCAGCTTAAAAGCCGCCGGGACGCAGTTCTTC; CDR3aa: CASSLKAAGTQFF
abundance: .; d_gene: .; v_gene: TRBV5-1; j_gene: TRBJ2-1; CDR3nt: TGCGCCAGCAGCTTGGGGTCTGGTTACAATGAGCAGTTCTTC; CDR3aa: CASSLGSGYNEQFF
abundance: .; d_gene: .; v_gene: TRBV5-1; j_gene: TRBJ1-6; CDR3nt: TGCGCCAGCAGCTTGGATCCGGGATCCTATAATTCACCCCTCCACTTT; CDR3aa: CASSLDPGSYNSPLHF
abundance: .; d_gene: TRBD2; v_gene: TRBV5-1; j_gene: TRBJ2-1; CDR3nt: TGCGCCAGCAGCTTGGCTCTAGCGGGGGAGCAGTTCTTC; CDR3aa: CASSLALAGEQFF
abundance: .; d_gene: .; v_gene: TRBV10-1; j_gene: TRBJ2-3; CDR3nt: TGCGCCAGCAGTGAGTCATGGGAGAACCTACGGGAAGATACGCAGTATTTT; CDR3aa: CASSESWENLREDTQYF
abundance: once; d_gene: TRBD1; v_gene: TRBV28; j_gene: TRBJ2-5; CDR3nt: TGTGCCAGCAGTACCACCGGGACAGGGGAAGAGACCCAGTACTTC; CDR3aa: CASSTTGTGEETQYF
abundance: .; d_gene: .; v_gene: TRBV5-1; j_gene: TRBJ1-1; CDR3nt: TGCGCCAGCAGCTTACTCGGGGATAGGAATATGAACACTGAAGCTTTCTTT; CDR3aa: CASSLLGDRNMNTEAFF
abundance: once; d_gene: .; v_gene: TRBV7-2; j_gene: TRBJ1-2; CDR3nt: TGTGCCAGCAGCTTATCCGGCGGCTCTAACTATGGCTACACCTTC; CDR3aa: CASSLSGGSNYGYTF
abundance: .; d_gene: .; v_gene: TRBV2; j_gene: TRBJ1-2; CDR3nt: TGTGCCAGCAGTGAAGGGGTCGAAAACTATGGCTACACCTTC; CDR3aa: CASSEGVENYGYTF
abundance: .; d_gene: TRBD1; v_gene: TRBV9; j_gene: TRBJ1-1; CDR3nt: TGTGCCAGCAGCTACCGGGACAGGGGGACCCACACTGAAGCTTTCTTT; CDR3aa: CASSYRDRGTHTEAFF
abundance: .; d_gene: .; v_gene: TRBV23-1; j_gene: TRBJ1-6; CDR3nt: TGCGCCAGCAGTAAAGACCGGGAAGGTTCACCCCTCCACTTT; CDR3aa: CASSKDREGSPLHF
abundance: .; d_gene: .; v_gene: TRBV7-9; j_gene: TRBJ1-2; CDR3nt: TGTGCCAGCAGCGGGGAAGGAGGAGGCTATGGCTACACCTTC; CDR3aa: CASSGEGGGYGYTF
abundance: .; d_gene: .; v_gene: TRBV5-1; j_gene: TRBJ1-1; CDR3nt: TGCGCCAGCAGCCAGGCTGGGGGGTCCCAAGCTTTCTTT; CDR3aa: CASSQAGGSQAFF
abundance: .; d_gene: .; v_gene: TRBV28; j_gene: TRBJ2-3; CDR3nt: TGTGCCAGCAGTCGGAGCGGAGGTGGGCAGTATTTT; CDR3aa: CASSRSGGGQYF
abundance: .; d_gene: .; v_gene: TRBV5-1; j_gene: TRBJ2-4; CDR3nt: TGCGCCAGCAGCTTGGCCTCGGCAGTAGCCAAAAACATTCAGTACTTC; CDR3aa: CASSLASAVAKNIQYF
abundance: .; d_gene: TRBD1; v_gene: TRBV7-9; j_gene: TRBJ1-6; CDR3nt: TGTGCCAGCAGCTTAGCGACAGGGGTTAATTCACCCCTCCACTTT; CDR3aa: CASSLATGVNSPLHF
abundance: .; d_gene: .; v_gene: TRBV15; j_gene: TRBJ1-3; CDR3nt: TGTGCCACCAGCAGAGTCATAAGGACGGCCTCTGGAAACACCATATATTTT; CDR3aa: CATSRVIRTASGNTIYF
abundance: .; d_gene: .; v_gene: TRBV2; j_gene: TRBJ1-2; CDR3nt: TGTGCCAGCAGCATTCAGGGCTCCTATGGCTACACCTTC; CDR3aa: CASSIQGSYGYTF
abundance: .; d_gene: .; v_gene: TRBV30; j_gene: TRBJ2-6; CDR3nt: TGTGCCTGGAGTCAGGACGGGGCCAACGTCCTGACTTTC; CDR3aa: CAWSQDGANVLTF
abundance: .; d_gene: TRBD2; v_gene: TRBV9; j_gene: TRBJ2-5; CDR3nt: TGTGCCAGCAGCGTCGCTAGCGGGAGCAACCAAGAGACCCAGTACTTC; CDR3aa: CASSVASGSNQETQYF
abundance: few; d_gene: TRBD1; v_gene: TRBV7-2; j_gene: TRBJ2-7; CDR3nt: TGTGCCAGCAGCACCGGGACAGGGTTCTACGAGCAGTACTTC; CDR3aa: CASSTGTGFYEQYF
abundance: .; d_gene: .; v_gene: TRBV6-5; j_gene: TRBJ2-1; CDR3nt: TGTGCCAGCAGTTACTCGACCAGACCACCCTACGGTGAGCAGTTCTTC; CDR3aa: CASSYSTRPPYGEQFF
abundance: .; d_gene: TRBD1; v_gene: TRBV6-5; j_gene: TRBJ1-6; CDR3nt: TGTGCCAGCAGGGCTTCGGGACAGTCTAATTCACCCCTCCACTTT; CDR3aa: CASRASGQSNSPLHF
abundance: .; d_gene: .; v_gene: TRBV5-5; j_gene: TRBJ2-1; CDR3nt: TGTGCCAGCAGCTTGATTGACTCCTACAATGAGCAGTTCTTC; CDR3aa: CASSLIDSYNEQFF
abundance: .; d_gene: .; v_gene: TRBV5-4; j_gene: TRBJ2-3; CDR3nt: TGTGCCAGCAGCAGGGACATCACAGATACGCAGTATTTT; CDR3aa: CASSRDITDTQYF
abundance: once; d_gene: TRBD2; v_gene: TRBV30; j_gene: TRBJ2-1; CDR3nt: TGTGCCTGGACTCCCCCTAGGACTAGCATCTACAATGAGCAGTTCTTC; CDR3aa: CAWTPPRTSIYNEQFF
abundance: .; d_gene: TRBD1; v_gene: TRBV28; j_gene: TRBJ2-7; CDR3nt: TGTGCCAGTCTGACCGGGACAGGAGCTTACGAGCAGTACTTC; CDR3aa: CASLTGTGAYEQYF
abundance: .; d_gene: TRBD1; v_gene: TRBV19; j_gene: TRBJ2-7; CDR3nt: TGTGCCAACCGACAAGTTGGACAGGTGAGGGACTACGAGCAGTACTTC; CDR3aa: CANRQVGQVRDYEQYF
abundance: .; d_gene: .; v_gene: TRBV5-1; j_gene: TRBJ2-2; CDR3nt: TGCGCCAGCAGCTCCAGGGTCACGAACACCGGGGAGCTGTTTTTT; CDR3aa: CASSSRVTNTGELFF
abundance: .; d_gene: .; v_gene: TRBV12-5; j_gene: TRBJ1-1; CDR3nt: TGTGCTAGTGGTTTGGGAAAATTAAACACTGAAGCTTTCTTT; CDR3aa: CASGLGKLNTEAFF
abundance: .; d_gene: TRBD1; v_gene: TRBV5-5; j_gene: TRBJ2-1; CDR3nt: TGTGCCAGCAGCTTGGAGGGGACAGCCTACAATGAGCAGTTCTTC; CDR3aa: CASSLEGTAYNEQFF
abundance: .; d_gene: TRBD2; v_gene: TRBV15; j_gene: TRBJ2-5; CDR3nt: TGTGCCACCAGCACGCGACAAACCTATGGACTAGCTCTACAAGAGACCCAGTACTTC; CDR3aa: CATSTRQTYGLALQETQYF
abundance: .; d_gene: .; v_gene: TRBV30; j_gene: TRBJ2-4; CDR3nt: TGTGCCTGGAGTGGAGGGGGGGAAAACATTCAGTACTTC; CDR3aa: CAWSGGGENIQYF
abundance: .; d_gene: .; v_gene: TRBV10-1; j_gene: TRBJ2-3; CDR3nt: TGCGCCAGCAGTGCTAGGACTTCGAGGGCAGATACGCAGTATTTT; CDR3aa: CASSARTSRADTQYF
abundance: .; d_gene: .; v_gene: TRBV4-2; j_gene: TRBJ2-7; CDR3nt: TGTGCCAGCAGCCTCGCACGGAACGGGCCCTACGAGCAGTACTTC; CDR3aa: CASSLARNGPYEQYF
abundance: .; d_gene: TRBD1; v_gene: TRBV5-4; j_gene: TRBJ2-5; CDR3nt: TGTGCCAGCAGCGGACGGACAGGGGGAGAGACCCAGTACTTC; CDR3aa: CASSGRTGGETQYF
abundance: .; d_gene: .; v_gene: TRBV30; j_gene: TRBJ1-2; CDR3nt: TGTGCCTGGAGTGTCGGGGCCCGGGGCTACACCTTC; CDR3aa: CAWSVGARGYTF
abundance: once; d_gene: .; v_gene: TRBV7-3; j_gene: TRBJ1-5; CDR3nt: TGTGCCAGCAGCTTACGGGCCCAAGCGGATCAGCCCCAGCATTTT; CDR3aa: CASSLRAQADQPQHF
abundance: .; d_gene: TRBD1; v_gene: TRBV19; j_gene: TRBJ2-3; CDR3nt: TGTGCCAGTAGTATAAGGACAGGGGCTGCAGATACGCAGTATTTT; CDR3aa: CASSIRTGAADTQYF
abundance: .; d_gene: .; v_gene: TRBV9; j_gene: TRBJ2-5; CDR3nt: TGTGCCAGCAGCCCCCGCTCCCCTGCTGAGACCCAGTACTTC; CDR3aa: CASSPRSPAETQYF